The clone carrying this T cell receptor delta chain has a handful of counts. A read error likely explains this, since a far larger clone differs by one base. The sample has other DNA sequences that encode this CDR3 too. This sample was included in a study of γδ T cells in repeated Plasmodium falciparum infection. Across the whole study: Over approximately 640 days, donors received four mosquito-bite P. falciparum NF54 infections.

V lost 1 base to trimming and J lost 8 bases; unmatched junction nucleotides: 30. The germline V gene encodes CDR1 TSWWSYY and CDR2 QGS. CDR3 length: 22 amino acids. TCRdb re-called the multiplex PCR reads through CATT. The table has 90,000 to 95,000 delta-chain clones, over 0.9% seen once; the top ten hold roughly 9.9%. Bulk repertoires came from Vgamma9/Vdelta2+ or Vdelta2-negative gammadelta T cells flow-sorted from PBMC. The clonotype was recovered from a pool of human donors (malaria-infected and uninfected, not separated). This chain joins TRDV1 and TRDJ1; 8 bases line up with TRDD3. TCRdb gives no J gene; it was assigned here by matching the DNA to germline. Sample: gamma-delta T cells from blood. CDR3 nucleotide sequence: TGTGCTCTTGGGGAACGTGGTACCGGGGGATATGGGTCGAATGGTTGTCCGATGAAACTCATCTTT. Its protein is CALGERGTGGYGSNGCPMKLIF.